Listed below are T cell receptor beta chains from one sample, sequenced in a study of cytomegalovirus exposure and HLA in healthy donors. The repertoire was sequenced with immunoSEQ multiplex PCR; TCRdb's copy has only in-frame clones and lacks some. In the table there are 150,000 to 200,000 clones, more than 75% of which are singletons. Material for sequencing was PBMCs. The receptors derive from a woman in her twenties or thirties in good health and CMV-seropositive. Both conserved end residues are part of each CDR3. The D gene is left open where the match is weak. The listing skips clone size in some rows; elsewhere it reads once, few, many or a size class.

D gene	clone size	V gene	CDR3 length	J gene	CDR3 protein	CDR3 DNA
NA	NA	TRBV12-5	15	TRBJ1-6	CASGPGHRPNSPLHF	TGTGCTAGTGGCCCGGGACACCGTCCTAATTCACCCCTCCACTTT
TRBD1	once	TRBV6-1	15	TRBJ1-5	CASRGTAYSNQPQHF	TGTGCCAGCCGCGGGACAGCTTATAGCAATCAGCCCCAGCATTTT
NA	NA	TRBV27	16	TRBJ2-2	CASSSRSIGGTGELFF	TGTGCCAGCAGTTCCCGTAGCATTGGGGGGACCGGGGAGCTGTTTTTT
NA	NA	TRBV18	14	TRBJ1-3	CASSPRSVGNTIYF	TGTGCCAGCTCTCCTCGTTCAGTTGGAAACACCATATATTTT
NA	NA	TRBV9	13	TRBJ2-1	CASSVQGYNEQFF	TGTGCCAGCAGCGTACAGGGGTACAATGAGCAGTTCTTC
TRBD1	NA	TRBV6-4	15	TRBJ1-1	CASSRDGTGEGEAFF	TGTGCCAGCAGTAGGGATGGGACAGGGGAAGGTGAAGCTTTCTTT
NA	NA	TRBV5-1	11	TRBJ2-1	CASSLYYEQFF	TGCGCCAGCAGCTTGTACTACGAGCAGTTCTTC
TRBD2	NA	TRBV5-8	17	TRBJ2-2	CASSAEAGGKNTGELFF	TGTGCCAGCAGCGCGGAAGCGGGAGGGAAGAACACCGGGGAGCTGTTTTTT
NA	NA	TRBV29-1	14	TRBJ2-3	CSVWSPGDTDTQYF	TGCAGCGTCTGGAGTCCGGGAGACACAGATACGCAGTATTTT
TRBD1	NA	TRBV7-6	16	TRBJ2-2	CASSLGTGGNTGELFF	TGTGCCAGCAGCTTAGGGACAGGGGGGAACACCGGGGAGCTGTTTTTT
TRBD1	few	TRBV28	13	TRBJ1-5	CASHDRGNQPQHF	TGTGCCAGCCATGACAGGGGCAATCAGCCCCAGCATTTT
NA	NA	TRBV7-8	16	TRBJ2-2	CASSLGRVRDTGELFF	TGTGCCAGCAGCTTAGGCAGGGTACGGGACACCGGGGAGCTGTTTTTT
NA	NA	TRBV27	14	TRBJ2-7	CASSPWTGRDEQYF	TGTGCCAGCAGTCCGTGGACAGGGAGGGACGAGCAGTACTTC
TRBD2	NA	TRBV15	14	TRBJ2-5	CATSMGLAVETQYF	TGTGCCACCAGCATGGGACTAGCGGTTGAAACCCAGTACTTC
NA	once	TRBV6-1	15	TRBJ2-5	CASSNTRGLQETQYF	TGTGCCAGCAGTAACACCCGAGGACTCCAAGAGACCCAGTACTTC
TRBD1	NA	TRBV7-9	12	TRBJ1-1	CAIAGGLSEAFF	TGTGCCATCGCAGGGGGCCTGTCTGAAGCTTTCTTT
NA	NA	TRBV9	16	TRBJ1-2	CASSVSPGGIVYGYTF	TGTGCCAGCAGCGTATCCCCCGGGGGGATTGTCTATGGCTACACCTTC
NA	few	TRBV21-1	10	TRBJ2-7	CAFGLYEQYF	TGTGCCTTTGGACTCTACGAGCAGTACTTC
TRBD1	NA	TRBV27	15	TRBJ1-6	CASAPGTGYNSPLHF	TGTGCCAGCGCCCCCGGGACAGGGTATAATTCACCCCTCCACTTT
NA	NA	TRBV28	17	TRBJ1-2	CASSGKQGTWVSYGYTF	TGTGCCAGCAGTGGTAAACAGGGCACCTGGGTTTCCTATGGCTACACCTTC
TRBD1	NA	TRBV9	17	TRBJ1-4	CASSAKGTGGIGEKLFF	TGTGCCAGCAGCGCAAAAGGAACAGGGGGCATTGGGGAAAAACTGTTTTTT
TRBD1	few	TRBV6-1	13	TRBJ1-3	CASRDRGGNTIYF	TGTGCCAGCAGGGACAGGGGCGGAAACACCATATATTTT